A selection of T cell receptor beta chains follows, all from one sample in a study of cytomegalovirus exposure and HLA in healthy donors. TCRdb keeps only in-frame clones here, not all; method: immunoSEQ multiplex PCR. The sample lists some 130,000 clones; around 93% were seen once. Sequenced input: PBMCs. Receptors were obtained from a man aged 18 to 30 in good health and CMV-seropositive. Each CDR3 is given with its conserved first and last residue. A D gene is named only where the DNA matches it firmly. Where a row states a size, it is once, few, many or the class of an expanded clone; other rows omit it.

v_call: TRBV5-6; j_call: TRBJ2-3; clone_size: -; d_call: -; cdr3_aa: CASRGFPTDTQYF; cdr3_nt: TGTGCCAGCAGGGGCTTCCCCACAGATACGCAGTATTTT
v_call: TRBV7-3; j_call: TRBJ2-1; clone_size: -; d_call: TRBD2; cdr3_aa: CASSLTGGDDEQFF; cdr3_nt: TGTGCCAGCAGCTTAACGGGAGGGGATGATGAGCAGTTCTTC
v_call: TRBV5-1; j_call: TRBJ2-2; clone_size: -; d_call: -; cdr3_aa: CASSLYGTGSGELFF; cdr3_nt: TGCGCCAGCAGCTTGTATGGCACAGGGTCCGGGGAGCTGTTTTTT
v_call: TRBV5-1; j_call: TRBJ2-2; clone_size: -; d_call: -; cdr3_aa: CASSSSVPGELFF; cdr3_nt: TGCGCCAGCAGCTCCTCGGTGCCCGGGGAGCTGTTTTTT
v_call: TRBV4-1; j_call: TRBJ2-7; clone_size: once; d_call: TRBD2; cdr3_aa: CASSQTGTSGTYEQYF; cdr3_nt: TGCGCCAGCAGCCAAACCGGGACTAGCGGAACCTACGAGCAGTACTTC
v_call: TRBV5-1; j_call: TRBJ1-2; clone_size: -; d_call: TRBD1; cdr3_aa: CASSLGGQVANYGYTF; cdr3_nt: TGCGCCAGCAGCTTAGGGGGCCAGGTAGCTAACTATGGCTACACCTTC
v_call: TRBV27; j_call: TRBJ2-3; clone_size: -; d_call: TRBD1; cdr3_aa: CASGTGTDTQYF; cdr3_nt: TGTGCCAGCGGGACAGGCACAGATACGCAGTATTTT
v_call: TRBV6-6; j_call: TRBJ2-7; clone_size: once; d_call: -; cdr3_aa: CASSYSIGGSYEQYF; cdr3_nt: TGTGCCAGCAGTTACTCGATTGGCGGCTCCTACGAGCAGTACTTC
v_call: TRBV7-3; j_call: TRBJ2-4; clone_size: once; d_call: -; cdr3_aa: CASSFSQGAKNIQYF; cdr3_nt: TGTGCCAGCAGCTTCTCCCAGGGGGCCAAAAACATTCAGTACTTC
v_call: TRBV5-1; j_call: TRBJ2-7; clone_size: once; d_call: TRBD2; cdr3_aa: CASSLEPSGRPQTYEQYF; cdr3_nt: TGCGCCAGCAGCTTGGAACCTAGCGGGAGGCCCCAAACCTACGAGCAGTACTTC
v_call: TRBV5-1; j_call: TRBJ2-2; clone_size: -; d_call: -; cdr3_aa: CASSLEGAHTGELFF; cdr3_nt: TGCGCCAGCAGCTTGGAAGGGGCGCACACCGGGGAGCTGTTTTTT
v_call: TRBV6-1; j_call: TRBJ2-7; clone_size: few; d_call: TRBD2; cdr3_aa: CASSGTSGVYEQYF; cdr3_nt: TGTGCCAGCAGTGGGACTAGCGGGGTCTACGAGCAGTACTTC
v_call: TRBV7-8; j_call: TRBJ1-4; clone_size: -; d_call: -; cdr3_aa: CASSGVDRPNEKLFF; cdr3_nt: TGTGCCAGCAGCGGAGTTGACAGGCCTAATGAAAAACTGTTTTTT
v_call: TRBV5-1; j_call: TRBJ2-6; clone_size: -; d_call: -; cdr3_aa: CASSLLASGANVLTF; cdr3_nt: TGCGCCAGCAGCTTGTTGGCCTCTGGGGCCAACGTCCTGACTTTC
v_call: TRBV2; j_call: TRBJ1-1; clone_size: once; d_call: -; cdr3_aa: CASSDGVSTSAGSPMNTEAFF; cdr3_nt: TGTGCCAGCAGTGATGGAGTGTCTACATCGGCAGGGTCCCCGATGAACACTGAAGCTTTCTTT
v_call: TRBV11-2; j_call: TRBJ1-4; clone_size: -; d_call: TRBD1; cdr3_aa: CASSTRTGINEKLFF; cdr3_nt: TGTGCCAGCAGCACCCGGACAGGCATAAATGAAAAACTGTTTTTT
v_call: TRBV2; j_call: TRBJ2-7; clone_size: -; d_call: -; cdr3_aa: CASSEGPYYEQYF; cdr3_nt: TGTGCCAGCAGTGAAGGGCCGTACTACGAGCAGTACTTC
v_call: TRBV29-1; j_call: TRBJ2-1; clone_size: -; d_call: -; cdr3_aa: CSVGPRLAVRNEQFF; cdr3_nt: TGCAGCGTTGGGCCCCGTTTAGCCGTTCGGAATGAGCAGTTCTTC
v_call: TRBV28; j_call: TRBJ2-3; clone_size: -; d_call: -; cdr3_aa: CASSLLDEEIARSF; cdr3_nt: TGTGCCAGCAGTTTATTGGATGAGGAGATAGCGCGAAGTTTT
v_call: TRBV5-1; j_call: TRBJ2-7; clone_size: -; d_call: TRBD2; cdr3_aa: CASSPGLAGGTYEQYF; cdr3_nt: TGCGCCAGCAGCCCAGGACTAGCGGGTGGAACGTACGAGCAGTACTTC
v_call: TRBV2; j_call: TRBJ1-2; clone_size: -; d_call: -; cdr3_aa: CASSDSYGYTF; cdr3_nt: TGTGCCAGCAGCGACAGTTATGGCTACACCTTC
v_call: TRBV2; j_call: TRBJ2-1; clone_size: -; d_call: -; cdr3_aa: CASGGSPYNEQFF; cdr3_nt: TGTGCCAGCGGGGGCTCTCCTTACAATGAGCAGTTCTTC
v_call: TRBV4-1; j_call: TRBJ2-1; clone_size: once; d_call: -; cdr3_aa: CASSQDSYNEQFF; cdr3_nt: TGCGCCAGCAGCCAAGATTCTTACAATGAGCAGTTCTTC
v_call: TRBV28; j_call: TRBJ2-7; clone_size: once; d_call: TRBD1; cdr3_aa: CASQTGNEQYF; cdr3_nt: TGTGCCAGCCAGACAGGGAACGAGCAGTACTTC
v_call: TRBV29-1; j_call: TRBJ2-7; clone_size: -; d_call: -; cdr3_aa: CSVGGRSYEQYF; cdr3_nt: TGCAGCGTTGGTGGGAGGTCCTACGAGCAGTACTTC
v_call: TRBV4-1; j_call: TRBJ2-1; clone_size: many; d_call: TRBD2; cdr3_aa: CASSQHDLGLAGINEQFF; cdr3_nt: TGCGCCAGCAGCCAACACGATTTGGGACTAGCGGGAATCAATGAGCAGTTCTTC
v_call: TRBV5-1; j_call: TRBJ2-5; clone_size: -; d_call: TRBD2; cdr3_aa: CASSLASGTGEETQYF; cdr3_nt: TGCGCCAGCAGCCTGGCGAGCGGGACCGGAGAAGAGACCCAGTACTTC
v_call: TRBV2; j_call: TRBJ1-5; clone_size: -; d_call: -; cdr3_aa: CASSVALNGPQHF; cdr3_nt: TGTGCCAGCAGTGTCGCGCTAAATGGGCCCCAGCATTTT
v_call: TRBV2; j_call: TRBJ2-6; clone_size: -; d_call: -; cdr3_aa: CASSDTGRGANVLTF; cdr3_nt: TGTGCCAGCAGTGACACAGGCAGGGGGGCCAACGTCCTGACTTTC
v_call: TRBV7-2; j_call: TRBJ1-5; clone_size: -; d_call: -; cdr3_aa: CASSLRAGAYNQPQHF; cdr3_nt: TGTGCCAGCAGCTTACGTGCGGGAGCGTACAATCAGCCCCAGCATTTT
v_call: TRBV9; j_call: TRBJ1-1; clone_size: -; d_call: TRBD1; cdr3_aa: CASSVSSQGATNTEAFF; cdr3_nt: TGTGCCAGCAGCGTATCTTCCCAGGGGGCAACGAACACTGAAGCTTTCTTT
v_call: TRBV5-1; j_call: TRBJ2-7; clone_size: -; d_call: TRBD2; cdr3_aa: CASSSPGTSGSYEQYF; cdr3_nt: TGCGCCAGCAGCTCCCCCGGGACTAGCGGCTCCTACGAGCAGTACTTC
v_call: TRBV19; j_call: TRBJ2-1; clone_size: -; d_call: -; cdr3_aa: CASSDFAQINNEQFF; cdr3_nt: TGTGCCAGCAGCGATTTCGCCCAAATAAACAATGAGCAGTTCTTC
v_call: TRBV5-1; j_call: TRBJ1-4; clone_size: -; d_call: TRBD1; cdr3_aa: CASSLGQGTNEKLFF; cdr3_nt: TGCGCCAGCAGCTTGGGACAGGGGACTAATGAAAAACTGTTTTTT
v_call: TRBV6-5; j_call: TRBJ2-1; clone_size: once; d_call: TRBD1; cdr3_aa: CASSYSGTALFDEQFF; cdr3_nt: TGTGCCAGCAGTTACTCTGGGACAGCCCTCTTCGATGAGCAGTTCTTC
v_call: TRBV5-1; j_call: TRBJ2-7; clone_size: -; d_call: TRBD2; cdr3_aa: CASSVQTSGSAYYEQYF; cdr3_nt: TGCGCCAGCAGCGTACAGACTAGCGGGAGCGCCTACTACGAGCAGTACTTC
v_call: TRBV27; j_call: TRBJ2-1; clone_size: -; d_call: -; cdr3_aa: CASGRSSYNEQFF; cdr3_nt: TGTGCCAGCGGCCGAAGCTCCTACAATGAGCAGTTCTTC
v_call: TRBV7-2; j_call: TRBJ1-5; clone_size: -; d_call: -; cdr3_aa: CASSSTGGVQPQHF; cdr3_nt: TGTGCCAGCAGCTCAACTGGCGGCGTACAGCCCCAGCATTTT
v_call: TRBV2; j_call: TRBJ1-2; clone_size: -; d_call: -; cdr3_aa: CARQGKYGYTF; cdr3_nt: TGTGCCAGACAGGGAAAGTATGGCTACACCTTC
v_call: TRBV28; j_call: TRBJ1-4; clone_size: -; d_call: -; cdr3_aa: CASSQGGSTNEKLFF; cdr3_nt: TGTGCCAGCAGCCAAGGGGGATCGACTAATGAAAAACTGTTTTTT
v_call: TRBV5-1; j_call: TRBJ2-3; clone_size: -; d_call: TRBD2; cdr3_aa: CASSLAGGEDTQYF; cdr3_nt: TGCGCCAGCAGCTTAGCGGGAGGGGAAGATACGCAGTATTTT
v_call: TRBV6-6; j_call: TRBJ1-3; clone_size: -; d_call: -; cdr3_aa: CASSYTPSGGPNTIYF; cdr3_nt: TGTGCCAGCAGTTATACCCCCTCGGGGGGGCCAAACACCATATATTTT
v_call: TRBV5-1; j_call: TRBJ2-3; clone_size: -; d_call: TRBD2; cdr3_aa: CASSRSGREDTQYF; cdr3_nt: TGCGCCAGCAGTCGGAGCGGGAGGGAAGATACGCAGTATTTT